This TCR beta chain emerged from a study of T cells after posttransplantation cyclophosphamide. Treatment was busulfan-fludarabine conditioning, a marrow graft, and cyclophosphamide on days +3 and +4. In its sample, this clone was seen once. Its antigen remains unknown. Study-wide results and limits: Skin or GI-infiltrating T cells shared few TRB sequences with blood. Later post-transplant blood repertoires were often dominated by donor CD8+ memory clones.

Here immunoSEQ multiplex PCR was the method, and the copy in TCRdb shows in-frame clones only, minus some. The sample includes 7,500 to 10,000 clones, about four fifths seen only once; the top ten take roughly 15%. The sequence was collected from a female patient in her thirties or forties who received an allogeneic stem cell transplant from a related donor, was CMV-positive, and had no GVHD. Some T cells may arise from the graft donor. Sequencing used PBMCs, obtained 1,900 to 2,000 days after a stem cell transplant with posttransplant cyclophosphamide.

The CDR3 DNA is TGTGCCAGCAGCCAAGCGGGGGTAAATACGCAGTATTTT. Amino acid sequence: CASSQAGVNTQYF. V gene TRBV14 combines with J gene TRBJ2-3; D is perhaps TRBD2 (6 bases). Germline values: CDR1 SGHDN, CDR2 FVKESK. The CDR3 covers 13 residues. The V end lost 1 base, the J end lost 7 bases, and 9 bases lay between the germline ends.